This T cell receptor (beta chain) came from a study of T cells after yellow fever vaccination. Overall study context: Where fractions had low cell numbers, libraries were prepared from them with the SMART-Seq v4 Ultra Low Input RNA kit. Study results and caveats: The secondary T-cell response peaked on day 5, not day 15, but was weaker. Contaminants from the bulk population, in the form of abundant clonotypes, could be found in FACS-sorted repertoires.

CDR3 length: 14 amino acids. On this clonotype itself: What it binds is unknown.

5'RACE template switching produced TCR cDNA carrying a universal primer site and UMIs. TCRdb reprocessed the 5' RACE reads with MiXCR, giving one entry per CDR3 protein. The sample consists of under 700,000 distinct CDR3 sequences, about a sixth of them appearing once. The chain combines TRBV21-1 with TRBJ1-2; the table's D gene call, TRBD1, was not cross checked with the DNA. TRBV21-1 is a documented pseudogene. Sample: PBMCs, taken 4 to 5 days after the first yellow fever vaccination. This sequence was found in a man aged 18 to 29 who received the YFV17D yellow fever vaccine. The CDR3 here is CASSTPDRFYGYTF. CDR3 in DNA: TGTGCCAGCAGCACCCCGGACAGATTCTATGGCTACACCTTC.